This entry describes one T cell receptor (beta chain). Its antigen is still unknown. This entry is derived from a study of CXCR3-negative and CXCR3-positive naive CD8 T cells. Study-wide findings and caveats: Naive cells positive for CXCR3 carried more hydrophobic TRB CDR3s than CXCR3-negative ones.

Through 5' RACE with UMI labels, the TRB cDNA libraries were prepared. TCRdb re-called the 5' RACE reads and shows each CDR3 protein once, DNA omitted. This sample's table reports some 130,000 distinct CDR3 sequences. This receptor was obtained from a human donor in good health. Some clones in this sample may be carry-over from other donors' samples. What was sequenced was naive CXCR3+ CD8+ T cells from blood. Subset defined: CD45RO-CCR7+CD27+CD95- naive CD8+ T cells expressing CXCR3 (TNR3+).

The CDR3 sequence is CASSLTPGWLDTQYF. The chain links TRBV7-6 to TRBJ2-3. Germline lookup yields CDR1 SGHVS and CDR2 FNYEAQ. There are 15 residues in the CDR3.